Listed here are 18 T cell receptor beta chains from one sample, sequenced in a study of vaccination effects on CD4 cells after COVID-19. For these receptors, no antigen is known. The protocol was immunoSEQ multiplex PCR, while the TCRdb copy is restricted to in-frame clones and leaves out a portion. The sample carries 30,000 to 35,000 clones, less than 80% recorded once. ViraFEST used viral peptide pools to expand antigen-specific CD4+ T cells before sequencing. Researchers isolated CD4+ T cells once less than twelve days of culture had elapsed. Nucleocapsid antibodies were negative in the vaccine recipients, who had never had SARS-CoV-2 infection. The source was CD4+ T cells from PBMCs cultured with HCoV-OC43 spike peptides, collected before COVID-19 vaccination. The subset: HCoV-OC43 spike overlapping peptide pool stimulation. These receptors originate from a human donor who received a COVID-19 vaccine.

The CDR3 coding sequence is TGTGCCAGCTCACCGGGTTCGTTAGGGCTACGACAACCAGATACGCAGTATTTT. It encodes CASSPGSLGLRQPDTQYF. V usage is TRBV18 and J usage is TRBJ2-3; D not certain. The V end lost 3 bases, the J end lost 4 bases, and 23 bases lay between the germline ends. Germline CDR1 and CDR2: KGHSH and LQKENI. This CDR3 contains 18 residues.

The CDR3 region is CASSPLTQGDTEAFF. DNA of the CDR3: TGTGCCAGCTCACCTCTGACACAGGGGGACACTGAAGCTTTCTTT. The chain has TRBV18 and TRBJ1-1; the match to TRBD1 covers 8 bases. This CDR3 is 15 amino acids long. The ends lost 3 bases at V and 3 bases at J; junction bases unmatched: 6. Per the germline V gene, CDR1 is KGHSH and CDR2 is LQKENI.

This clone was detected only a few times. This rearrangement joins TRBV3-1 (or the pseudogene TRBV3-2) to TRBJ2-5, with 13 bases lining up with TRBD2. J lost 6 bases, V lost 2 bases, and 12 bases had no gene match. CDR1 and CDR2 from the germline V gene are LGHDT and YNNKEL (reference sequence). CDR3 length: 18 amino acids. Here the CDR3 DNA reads TGTGCCAGCAGCCAAACTAGCGGGGGGGGACTATTCGGGCAGACCCAGTACTTC. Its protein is CASSQTSGGGLFGQTQYF.

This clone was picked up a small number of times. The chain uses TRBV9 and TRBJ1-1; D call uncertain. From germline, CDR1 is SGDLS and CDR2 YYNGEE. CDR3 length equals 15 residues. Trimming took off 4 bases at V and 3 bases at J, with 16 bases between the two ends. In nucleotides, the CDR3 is TGTGCCAGCAGCCCCCGGATCGACTCGGACACTGAAGCTTTCTTT. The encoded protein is CASSPRIDSDTEAFF.

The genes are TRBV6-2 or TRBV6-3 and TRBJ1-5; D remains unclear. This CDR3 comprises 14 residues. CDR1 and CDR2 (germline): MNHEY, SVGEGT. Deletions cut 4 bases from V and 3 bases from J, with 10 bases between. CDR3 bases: TGTGCCAGCAGTTCCTACAGATTCAATCAGCCCCAGCATTTT. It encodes CASSSYRFNQPQHF.

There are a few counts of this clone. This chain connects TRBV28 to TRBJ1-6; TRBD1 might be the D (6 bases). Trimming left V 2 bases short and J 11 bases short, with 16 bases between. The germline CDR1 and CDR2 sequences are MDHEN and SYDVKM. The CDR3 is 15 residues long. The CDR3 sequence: CASSLALQGTAPLHF. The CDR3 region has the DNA TGTGCCAGCAGTTTAGCGCTACAGGGTACGGCACCCCTCCACTTT.

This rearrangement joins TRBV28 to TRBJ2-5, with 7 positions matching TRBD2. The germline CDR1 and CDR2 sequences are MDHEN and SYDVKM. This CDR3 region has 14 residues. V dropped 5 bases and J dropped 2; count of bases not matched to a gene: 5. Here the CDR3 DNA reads TGTGCCAGCAGTGCGCCGGGACTACAAGAGACCCAGTACTTC. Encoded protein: CASSAPGLQETQYF.

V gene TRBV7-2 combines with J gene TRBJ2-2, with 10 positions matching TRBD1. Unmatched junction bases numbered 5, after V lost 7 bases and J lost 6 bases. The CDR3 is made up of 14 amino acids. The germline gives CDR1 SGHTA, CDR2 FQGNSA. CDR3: CASTWTGGAGELFF. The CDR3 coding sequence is TGTGCCAGCACCTGGACAGGGGGGGCCGGGGAGCTGTTTTTT.

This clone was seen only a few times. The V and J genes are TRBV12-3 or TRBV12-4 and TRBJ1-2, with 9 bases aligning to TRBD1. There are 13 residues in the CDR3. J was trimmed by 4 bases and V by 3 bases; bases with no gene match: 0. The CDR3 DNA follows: TGTGCCAGCAGTTTGACAGGGGGCTATGGCTACACCTTC. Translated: CASSLTGGYGYTF.

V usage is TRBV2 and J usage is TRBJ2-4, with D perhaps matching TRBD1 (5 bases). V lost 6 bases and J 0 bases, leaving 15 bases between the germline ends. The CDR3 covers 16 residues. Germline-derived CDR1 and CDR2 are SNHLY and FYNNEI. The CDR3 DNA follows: TGTGCCAGCAGCGCCGACAGAACACTAGCCAAAAACATTCAGTACTTC. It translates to CASSADRTLAKNIQYF.

In DNA, the CDR3 is TGTGCCAGCAGCCTGACACAGGGATCCAGGAACACTGAAGCTTTCTTT. Its protein product is CASSLTQGSRNTEAFF. V and J are TRBV3-1 (or the pseudogene TRBV3-2) and TRBJ1-1, with a tentative D call TRBD1 (6 bases). V lost 4 bases, J lost 1 base, and 16 bases lay in between. Germline V gives CDR1 LGHDT, CDR2 YNNKEL (reference sequence). The CDR3 is 16 amino acids.

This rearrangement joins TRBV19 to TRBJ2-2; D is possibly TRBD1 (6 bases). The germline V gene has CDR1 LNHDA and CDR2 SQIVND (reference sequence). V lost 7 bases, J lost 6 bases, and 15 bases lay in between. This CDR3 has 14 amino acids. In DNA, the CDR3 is TGTGCCAGTACCTTTGTCAGGGGATCCGGGGAGCTGTTTTTT. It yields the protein CASTFVRGSGELFF.

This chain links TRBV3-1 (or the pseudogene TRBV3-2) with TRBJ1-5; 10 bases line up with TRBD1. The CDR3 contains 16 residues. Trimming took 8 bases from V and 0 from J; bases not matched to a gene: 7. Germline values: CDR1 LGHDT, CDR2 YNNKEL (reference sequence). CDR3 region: CASPRDRGHSNQPQHF. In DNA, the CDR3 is TGTGCCAGCCCGAGGGACAGGGGACATAGCAATCAGCCCCAGCATTTT.

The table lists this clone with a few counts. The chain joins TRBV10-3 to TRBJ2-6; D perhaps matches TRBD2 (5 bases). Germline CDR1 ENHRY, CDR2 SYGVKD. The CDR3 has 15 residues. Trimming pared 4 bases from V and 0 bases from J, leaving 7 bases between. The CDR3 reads CAISGGSSGANVLTF. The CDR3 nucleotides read TGTGCCATCAGTGGAGGGAGCTCTGGGGCCAACGTCCTGACTTTC.

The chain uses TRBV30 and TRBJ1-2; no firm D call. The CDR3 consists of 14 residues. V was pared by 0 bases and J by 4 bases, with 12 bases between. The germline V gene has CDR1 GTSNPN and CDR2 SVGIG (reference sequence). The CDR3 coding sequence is TGTGCCTGGAGTGTACCCGTGGGCCGCTATGGCTACACCTTC. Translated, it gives CAWSVPVGRYGYTF.

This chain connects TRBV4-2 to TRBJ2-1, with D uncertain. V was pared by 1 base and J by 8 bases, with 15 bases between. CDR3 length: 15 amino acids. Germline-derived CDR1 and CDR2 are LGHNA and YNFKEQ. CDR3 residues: CASSQGAVGIDEQFF. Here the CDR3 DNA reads TGTGCCAGCAGCCAAGGGGCGGTGGGGATCGATGAGCAGTTCTTC.

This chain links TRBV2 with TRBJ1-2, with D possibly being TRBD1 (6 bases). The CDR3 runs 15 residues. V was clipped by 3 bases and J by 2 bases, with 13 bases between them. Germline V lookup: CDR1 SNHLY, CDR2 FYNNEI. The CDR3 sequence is CASSDDTGSNYGYTF. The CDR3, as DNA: TGTGCCAGCAGTGATGACACAGGGAGCAACTATGGCTACACCTTC. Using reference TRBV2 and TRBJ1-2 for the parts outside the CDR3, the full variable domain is EPEVTQTPSHQVTQMGQEVILRCVPISNHLYFYWYRQILGQKVEFLVSFYNNEISEKSEIFDDQFSVERPDGSNFTLKIRSTKLEDSAMYFCASSDDTGSNYGYTFGSGTRLTVV.

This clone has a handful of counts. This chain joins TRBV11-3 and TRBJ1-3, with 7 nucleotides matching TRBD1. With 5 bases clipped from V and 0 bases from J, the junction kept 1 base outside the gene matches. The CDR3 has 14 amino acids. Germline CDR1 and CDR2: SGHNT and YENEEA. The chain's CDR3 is CASSRDSSGNTIYF. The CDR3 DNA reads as TGTGCCAGCAGCCGGGACAGCTCTGGAAACACCATATATTTT.